This TCR beta chain was sequenced in a study of blood T cell repertoires in COVID-19. Study context: The United States, Italy and Spain supplied acute and convalescent COVID-19 samples. T cells, B-cell-depleted T cells, or PBMCs provided the cDNA or gDNA that served as material.

As handled by the study authors: Estimation of nucleated cell counts relied on the amplification of reference gene primers. Profiled with immunoSEQ multiplex PCR; TCRdb holds only in-frame clones, not every one. V and J calls and clone size are as listed in that table; D and trimming were resolved from the DNA. The data hold about 200,000 clones, with 70% to 90% observed a single time. CDR3 length: 14 residues. Germline values: CDR1 MNHEY, CDR2 SVGAGI. The germline V and J ends were trimmed by 7 bases and 5 bases, with 17 bases remaining between them. This TCR was sampled from a woman of 80 years or more with acute or convalescent COVID-19. Sequenced input: peripheral blood. V gene TRBV6-5 combines with J gene TRBJ2-5; D gene unclear. CDR3 sequence (DNA): TGTGCCAGCAAAACCAACACGAACGGGGAGACCCAGTACTTC. Protein sequence: CASKTNTNGETQYF.